What follows describes a single TCR beta chain. Many counts were recorded for this clonotype. This clone's antigen is unknown. There are no base qualities to consult, and no much larger clone falls within one base. TCR beta CDR3 regions were amplified from RNA transcripts. For the first round of RT-PCR on the TCR CDR3, the HTBI primer set was used together with the Qiagen OneStep RT-PCR kit. A second multiplex PCR round built the libraries, followed by size selection and purification. Sequencing of the libraries was done on an Illumina HiSeq2000 using paired-end 100 bp reads. As for how the authors treated the data: SOAPnuke was used to process the raw data, throwing out any read that contained adapters or uncalled bases, had a mean Phred below 15, or lacked an exact constant-primer or identifier match. COPE v1.2.5 was used to merge the high-quality paired reads, and each unique nucleotide sequence was defined as a clonotype. MiTCR v1.1 was used to align the clonotypes against IMGT TRBV, TRBD and TRBJ reference segments. The analysis was restricted to V-J combinations with a frequency above 0.0001, which together covered 99% to 99.2% of the repertoires. A TCS score was defined as the ratio between F50 (clonal expansion) and ExV (chaos), using BLOSUM62-based TCRdist between CDR3 peptides within each V-J. Welch's t-statistics and random forest reduced fewer than 550 V-J features to about 13, which were used in a naive Bayes classifier (R e1071). The raw public data were reprocessed by TCRdb itself: fastp quality trimming at Q25, MiXCR clonotype calling, in-frame beta chains only. CDR3 protein duplicates are merged, each entry listing the most common genes and DNA. TCRdb assigned the V and J calls; the authors' analysis was not used. The sample table shows hundreds of thousands of distinct CDR3 sequences, and 15% to 20% are seen once. The top ten constitute 18% of the sample.

V gives up 1 base and J gives up 6 bases, and the segment between their germline ends measures 12 bases. Via the germline V gene, CDR1 is SGHTA and CDR2 FQGNSA. Including the terminal cysteine and phenylalanine, the CDR3 comprises 14 residues. The CDR3 DNA has 42 bases and is translated from base 1. This entry comes from a study of T cells in Graves' hyperthyroidism and ophthalmopathy (dated by TCRdb to the late 2010s). Regarding the study in general: Peripheral blood was sampled at the time of initial diagnosis, prior to any treatment. To identify distinguishing TCR V-J signatures, a discovery cohort of 90 to 100 patients was used, comprising roughly 45 with Graves' ophthalmopathy and around 57 with stable Graves' hyperthyroidism. Prospective prediction of ophthalmopathy was tested in an independent validation cohort consisting of fewer than 20 hyperthyroidism patients and approximately 16 patients who later progressed to ophthalmopathy. The approximately 90 discovery patients were divided at random into training and test sets in a 7:3 ratio. In addition, the study compared T-cell repertoires in thyroid tissue and in blood from roughly 6 Graves' hyperthyroidism patients. Following sampling, methimazole starting at 30 mg daily was given to hyperthyroidism patients, and high-dose intravenous methylprednisolone was given to ophthalmopathy patients. TCR Vbeta CDR3 sequencing of 135 peripheral blood samples (approximately 44 ophthalmopathy, under 80 hyperthyroidism and roughly 17 progressor patients) is reported in the paper. The investigation overall reported the following: Most expanded thyroid clonotypes (frequency above 0.001) were also found in blood, which suggests that blood repertoires may mirror thyroid immune responses. In validation, progression to ophthalmopathy was predicted by the model with 70.59% sensitivity and around 75% specificity, a median of 6.5 months before onset. No statistical method was used to set the sample size in advance, and investigators knew the group allocation. A 13 V-J signature model separated ophthalmopathy from stable hyperthyroidism, with around 90% sensitivity and roughly 84% specificity in cross-validation and 80%/75% in testing.

Stable Graves' hyperthyroidism was defined as the absence of progression to ophthalmopathy over 18 months of follow-up. Hyperthyroidism patients were aged 18 to 65 years and newly diagnosed, with disease duration of less than 2 months. Any patient with an uncontrolled infection, another autoimmune disease, pregnancy or lactation was excluded. Diagnoses were established on the basis of clinical symptoms, serum thyroxine and TRAb, thyroid ultrasound, and orbital computed tomography. Ficoll-Paque density gradient centrifugation was used to isolate PBMCs from about 10 ml of fresh peripheral blood. Total RNA was extracted with Trizol reagent, and quality was checked on an Agilent 2100 Bioanalyzer.

The sample comprised blood. The source of this sequence is a woman between 18 and 29 years old with Graves' hyperthyroidism. Recombination linked TRBV7-2 to TRBJ1-2, with the D gene call left open. Read as DNA, the sequence is TGTGCCAGCAGCTTAGTGGACCCCGTGGATGGCTACACCTTC. It codes for CASSLVDPVDGYTF.